The 21 T cell receptor beta chains given below trace back to one sample, sequenced in a study of T cell clonality in common variable immunodeficiency. TCRdb's table, derived via immunoSEQ multiplex PCR, lists solely in-frame clones and lacks some. This repertoire holds under 30,000 clones, and none appear only once. The sample taken for sequencing was peripheral blood mononuclear cells. Source of these receptors: a person aged 18 to 75 in good health.

This clone was seen many times. Coverage ceases 3 residues before the CDR3 finishes, and the germline J gene fills in the end. This chain joins TRBV5-1 and TRBJ2-5; D is possibly TRBD2 (5 bases). Germline V gives CDR1 SGHRS, CDR2 YFSETQ. This CDR3 contains 16 residues. Trimming removed 4 bases at V and 2 bases at J, with 18 bases between. CDR3 bases read: TGCGCCAGCAGCCTATCCTCCGATAGCGCACAAGAGACC. Translated, it gives CASSLSSDSAQET. The entire CDR3 reads CASSLSSDSAQETQYF.

In this sample, this clone turned up many times. The read terminates 3 residues ahead of where the CDR3 ends, so the germline J gene completes it. The rearrangement links TRBV5-1 to TRBJ1-3, with TRBD1 as a possible D gene (6 bases). The germline V gene has CDR1 SGHRS and CDR2 YFSETQ. V shed 4 bases and J shed 4 bases, with 12 bases lying between them. The CDR3 extends over 14 amino acids. Partial CDR3 DNA: TGCGCCAGCAGCCCAGGGGTTTGGGGAAACACC. This encodes CASSPGVWGNT. The whole CDR3 protein reads CASSPGVWGNTIYF.

This clone was observed many times. The read stops 3 residues short of the end of the CDR3; the missing end is completed from the germline J gene. This chain uses TRBV7-2 with TRBJ1-4, with 8 bases lining up with TRBD1. The trim removed 5 bases at V and 8 bases at J, leaving 10 bases unmatched. Germline V gives CDR1 SGHTA, CDR2 FQGNSA. The CDR3 has 15 residues. CDR3 protein: CASSIQGGPEEKLFF. The sequenced part of the CDR3 DNA is TGTGCCAGCAGCATACAGGGGGGCCCGGAGGAAAAA.

This clone was observed at least ten times. Read data end 3 residues before the CDR3 end; the end is taken from the germline J gene. The V and J genes are TRBV5-1 and TRBJ1-3, with 7 bases matching TRBD1. The germline CDR1 and CDR2 sequences are SGHRS and YFSETQ. After removal of 6 bases from V and 0 bases from J, the junction contained 3 bases not matched to a gene. The CDR3 runs 14 residues. CDR3 residues: CASTRGSSGNTIYF. The part of the CDR3 DNA that was read is TGCGCCAGCACCAGGGGGTCCTCTGGAAACACC.

This clone was observed many times. The read comes to an end 3 residues before the CDR3 does, leaving the germline J gene to fill in the end. The chain carries TRBV7-6 and TRBJ2-3; possibly TRBD1 for D (5 bases). Germline V gene lookup returns CDR1 SGHVS and CDR2 FNYEAQ. The CDR3 runs to 14 residues. V lost 3 bases, J lost 4 bases, and 11 bases lay in between. CDR3 loop: CASSFSGYPDTQYF. The covered CDR3 bases are TGTGCCAGCAGCTTTTCAGGGTACCCAGATACG.

This clone was found many times. The CDR3 end falls 3 residues outside the read, so it is completed with the germline J gene. The chain employs TRBV29-1 and TRBJ1-2; 7 nucleotides match TRBD1. CDR1 SQVTM and CDR2 ANQGSEA come from the germline V gene. V lost 3 bases, J lost 4 bases, and 8 bases stayed unmatched. The CDR3 consists of 14 residues. The DNA read from the CDR3 is TGCAGCGTTGAGTCTCCGGGACAGAGCTATGGC. It translates to CSVESPGQSYG. The CDR3, in full, reads CSVESPGQSYGYTF.

This clone was recorded many times. The CDR3 spells CASSRGSGEVYEQYF. The DNA read from the CDR3 is TGTGCCAGTAGTAGGGGGTCAGGGGAAGTCTACGAG. V is TRBV19 and J is TRBJ2-7; D possibly corresponds to TRBD1 (6 bases). Sequencing ends 3 residues short of the CDR3 end; the germline J gene provides the rest. Trimming removed 4 bases from V and 3 bases from J, with 16 bases in between. The CDR3 extends over 15 amino acids. From germline, CDR1 is LNHDA and CDR2 SQIVND (reference sequence).

This clone was counted between two and nine times. Sequencing ends 3 residues short of the CDR3 end; the germline J gene provides the rest. V gene TRBV7-3 combines with J gene TRBJ1-2, with a tentative D call TRBD1 (6 bases). V was shortened by 4 bases and J by 7 bases, with 10 bases between the two germline ends. CDR3 size: 12 residues. The V gene's germline CDR1 is SGHTA and CDR2 FQGTGA. The covered CDR3 bases are TGTGCCAGCAGCTCGCCAGGGGCTGGC. Protein product: CASSSPGAG. The complete CDR3 protein is CASSSPGAGYTF.

This clone occurred many times. The read terminates 3 residues before the CDR3 end, so the remaining end is supplied by the germline J gene. The chain links TRBV18 to TRBJ2-7; D unclear. Germline assignment: CDR1 KGHSH and CDR2 LQKENI. Trimming left V 3 bases short and J 6 bases short, with 9 bases between. This CDR3 spans 12 amino acids. CDR3 sequence: CASSPSLGEQYF. The covered CDR3 bases are TGTGCCAGCTCACCGAGCCTAGGCGAG.

This clone has at least ten counts. Read sequence stops 3 residues before the CDR3 end, and the germline J gene provides the missing end. This chain uses TRBV6-2 or TRBV6-3 with TRBJ2-7; TRBD2 might be the D (5 bases). CDR1 is MNHEY, CDR2 SVGEGT, per germline. There are 14 residues in the CDR3. V lost 5 bases, J lost 2 bases, and 13 bases lay in between. CDR3 bases read: TGTGCCAGCAGTGACCGTCGGGGAACCTACGAG. It translates to CASSDRRGTYE. From start to end, the CDR3 is CASSDRRGTYEQYF.

There are many counts of this clone. The CDR3 end is not reached by the read, which stops 3 residues before it; the germline J gene fills it in. This chain uses TRBV29-1 with TRBJ2-2; a weak D match, TRBD2 (6 bases). The length of the CDR3 is 13 residues. Germline V gives CDR1 SQVTM, CDR2 ANQGSEA. The CDR3 protein is CSVPGVFNEKLFF. The CDR3 DNA, read in part, is TGCAGCGTCCCGGGGGTCTTTAATGAAAAG.

This clone was seen repeatedly, ten times or more. The read terminates 3 residues before the CDR3 end, so the remaining end is supplied by the germline J gene. This sequence joins TRBV20-1 and TRBJ1-6; 8 bases map to TRBD1. Per germline, CDR1 DFQATT and CDR2 SNEGSKA (reference sequence). Unmatched junction bases numbered 3, after V lost 7 bases and J lost 7 bases. This CDR3 has 12 amino acids. The covered CDR3 bases are TGCAGTGTAACAGGGGGAAATTCACCC. This gives the protein CSVTGGNSP. The CDR3, in full, reads CSVTGGNSPLHF.

This clone was seen repeatedly, ten times or more. The read terminates 3 residues before the CDR3 end, so the remaining end is supplied by the germline J gene. The chain recombines TRBV13 with TRBJ2-5; D ambiguous. The CDR3 has 16 residues. Germline V gene sequence: CDR1 PRHDT, CDR2 FYEKMQ (reference sequence). Trimming removed 4 bases at V and 1 base at J, with 16 bases between. The CDR3 DNA, read in part, is TGTGCCAGCAGCTCTTCGACCAGGTACCCCCAAGAGACC. This translates into CASSSSTRYPQET. The full CDR3 is CASSSSTRYPQETQYF.

This clone was seen many times. With the read ending 3 residues before the CDR3 end, the germline J gene is used to fill in that end. V is TRBV5-1 and J is TRBJ2-5; D is undetermined. V was shortened by 4 bases and J by 5 bases, with 15 bases between the two germline ends. Looked up from germline, CDR1 is SGHRS and CDR2 is YFSETQ. The length of the CDR3 is 14 residues. The covered CDR3 bases are TGCGCCAGCAGCGAAAGGGCTGGATCTGAGACC. It specifies CASSERAGSET. The full CDR3 is CASSERAGSETQYF.

This clone was seen repeatedly, ten times or more. The read terminates 3 residues ahead of where the CDR3 ends, so the germline J gene completes it. V gene TRBV2 combines with J gene TRBJ2-7, with 9 bases matching TRBD2. V shed 6 bases and J 0 bases; nucleotides not matched to a gene: 9. Germline lookup yields CDR1 SNHLY and CDR2 FYNNEI. The CDR3 contains 16 residues. CDR3 residues: CASSRGGVGYSYEQYF. The DNA read from the CDR3 is TGTGCCAGCAGCCGCGGGGGGGTGGGATACTCCTACGAG. Based on the CDR3 plus reference TRBV2 and TRBJ2-7, the full variable domain is EPEVTQTPSHQVTQMGQEVILRCVPISNHLYFYWYRQILGQKVEFLVSFYNNEISEKSEIFDDQFSVERPDGSNFTLKIRSTKLEDSAMYFCASSRGGVGYSYEQYFGPGTRLTVT.

This clone showed up many times. The read ends 3 residues early relative to the CDR3; the germline J gene fills the gap. V and J are TRBV20-1 and TRBJ2-5; D call uncertain. V lost 2 bases and J lost 2, with 18 bases in between. Germline CDR1 reads DFQATT; CDR2 reads SNEGSKA (reference sequence). This CDR3 is built from 16 residues. Incomplete CDR3 DNA: TGCAGTGCTAGATCTTGGAAGACTCCAGTGCAAGAGACC. This translates into CSARSWKTPVQET. The whole CDR3 protein is CSARSWKTPVQETQYF.

This clone was detected many times. The read ends 3 residues early relative to the CDR3; the germline J gene fills the gap. The V and J genes are TRBV2 and TRBJ2-1; D gene unclear. The CDR3 covers 12 residues. The V end was cut by 1 base, the J end by 7 bases, with 5 bases between. Germline-derived CDR1 and CDR2 are SNHLY and FYNNEI. The CDR3: CASSEEVNEQFF. The CDR3 bases that were read are TGTGCCAGCAGTGAAGAGGTGAATGAG.

This clone was observed at least ten times. The observed sequence ends 3 residues before the CDR3 terminus, with the missing tail filled in from the germline J gene. The chain links TRBV2 to TRBJ2-7; 7 bases are a match to TRBD1. After removal of 1 base from V and 4 bases from J, the junction contained 7 bases not matched to a gene. The V gene's germline CDR1 is SNHLY and CDR2 FYNNEI. The CDR3 covers 15 residues. The DNA read from the CDR3 is TGTGCCAGCAGTGAAGGTGACAGGGATATATACGAG. This codes for CASSEGDRDIYE. The complete CDR3 protein is CASSEGDRDIYEQYF.

In its sample, this clone was seen many times. Read coverage stops 3 residues before the CDR3 terminus; the germline J gene supplies the remainder. The chain has TRBV7-3 and TRBJ2-2; 8 bases match TRBD2. V lost 3 bases and J lost 6; bases outside the gene matches: 6. The CDR3 runs to 15 residues. Germline CDR1 and CDR2: SGHTA and FQGTGA. This chain's CDR3 is CASSLGLAGPGELFF. The sequenced part of the CDR3 DNA is TGTGCCAGCAGCTTGGGGCTAGCGGGTCCCGGGGAG.

This clone occurred many times. The read gets to within 3 residues of the CDR3 end, and the germline J gene fills in the rest. This chain connects TRBV28 to TRBJ1-5; 7 nucleotides line up with TRBD1. Germline CDR1 MDHEN, CDR2 SYDVKM. Losses at the gene ends were 4 bases for V and 4 bases for J; bases not matched to a gene: 4. This CDR3 has 14 residues. The CDR3 here is CASSWGQLNQPQHF. Incomplete CDR3 DNA: TGTGCCAGCAGTTGGGGACAGCTAAATCAGCCC.

This clone appeared many times. The read ends 3 residues before the CDR3 terminus; that terminus is restored from the germline J gene. The chain has TRBV19 and TRBJ2-1; no reliable D call. This CDR3 contains 15 residues. The germline V gene has CDR1 LNHDA and CDR2 SQIVND (reference sequence). V gave up 8 bases and J gave up 0 bases, with 14 bases separating them. The part of the CDR3 DNA that was read is TGTGCCAGTGGGCCACGCGCCAACTCCTACAATGAG. Translating it yields CASGPRANSYNE. The whole CDR3 sequence reads CASGPRANSYNEQFF. The full variable domain, with the rest looked up from reference TRBV19 and TRBJ2-1, is DGGITQSPKYLFRKEGQNVTLSCEQNLNHDAMYWYRQDPGQGLRLIYYSQIVNDFQKGDIAEGYSVSREKKESFPLTVTSAQKNPTAFYLCASGPRANSYNEQFFGPGTRLTVL.